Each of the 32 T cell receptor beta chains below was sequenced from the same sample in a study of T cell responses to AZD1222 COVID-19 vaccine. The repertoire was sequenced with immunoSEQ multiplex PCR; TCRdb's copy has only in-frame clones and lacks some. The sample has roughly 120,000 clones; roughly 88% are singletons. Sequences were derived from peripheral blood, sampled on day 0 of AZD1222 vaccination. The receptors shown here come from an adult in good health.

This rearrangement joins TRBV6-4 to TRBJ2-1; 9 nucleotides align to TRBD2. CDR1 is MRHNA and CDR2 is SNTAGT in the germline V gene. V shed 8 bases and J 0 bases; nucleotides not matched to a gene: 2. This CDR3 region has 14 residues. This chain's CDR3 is CASSAGGSYNEQFF. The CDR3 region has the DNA TGTGCCAGCTCAGCGGGGGGCTCCTACAATGAGCAGTTCTTC.

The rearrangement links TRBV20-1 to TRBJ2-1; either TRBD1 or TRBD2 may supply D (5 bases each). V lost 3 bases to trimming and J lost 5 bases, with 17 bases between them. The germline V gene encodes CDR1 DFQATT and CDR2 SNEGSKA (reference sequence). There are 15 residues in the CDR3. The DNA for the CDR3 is TGCAGTGCTAGTTCGGGGCGACAAATCCACAATGAGCAGTTCTTC. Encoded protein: CSASSGRQIHNEQFF.

The CDR3: CAISRDRDQPQHF. CDR3 nucleotide sequence: TGTGCCATCAGCAGGGACAGGGATCAGCCCCAGCATTTT. The rearrangement uses TRBV10-3 and TRBJ1-5, with 9 bases matching TRBD1. The germline V gene encodes CDR1 ENHRY and CDR2 SYGVKD. CDR3 length: 13 amino acids. Trimming took 6 bases from V and 5 from J; bases not matched to a gene: 2.

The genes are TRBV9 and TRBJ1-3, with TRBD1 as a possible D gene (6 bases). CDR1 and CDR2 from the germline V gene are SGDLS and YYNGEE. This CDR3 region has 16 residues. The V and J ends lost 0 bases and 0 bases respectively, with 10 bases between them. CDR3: CASSVGGQSSGNTIYF. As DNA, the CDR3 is TGTGCCAGCAGCGTAGGTGGACAGAGCTCTGGAAACACCATATATTTT.

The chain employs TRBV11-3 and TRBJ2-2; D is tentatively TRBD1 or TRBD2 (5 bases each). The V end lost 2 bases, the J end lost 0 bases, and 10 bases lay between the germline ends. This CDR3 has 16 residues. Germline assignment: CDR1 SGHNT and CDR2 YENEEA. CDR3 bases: TGTGCCAGCAGCTTATCCGGGGCTACGAACACCGGGGAGCTGTTTTTT. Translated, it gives CASSLSGATNTGELFF.

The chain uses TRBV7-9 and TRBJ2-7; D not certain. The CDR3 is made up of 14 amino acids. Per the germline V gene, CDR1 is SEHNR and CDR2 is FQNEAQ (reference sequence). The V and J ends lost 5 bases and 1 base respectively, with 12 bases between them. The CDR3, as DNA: TGTGCCAGCAGCGTCCCAGCGAGGTCCTACGAGCAGTACTTC. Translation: CASSVPARSYEQYF.

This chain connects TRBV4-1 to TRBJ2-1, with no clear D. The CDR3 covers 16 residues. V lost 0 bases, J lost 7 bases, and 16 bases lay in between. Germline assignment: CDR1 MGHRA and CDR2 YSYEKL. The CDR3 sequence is CASSQDSATPWNEQFF. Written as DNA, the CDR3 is TGCGCCAGCAGCCAAGATTCAGCGACCCCTTGGAATGAGCAGTTCTTC.

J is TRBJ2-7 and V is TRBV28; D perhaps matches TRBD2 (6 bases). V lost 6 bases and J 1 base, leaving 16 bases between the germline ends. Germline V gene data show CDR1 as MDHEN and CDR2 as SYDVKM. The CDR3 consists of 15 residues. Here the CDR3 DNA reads TGTGCCAGCAGCGACCCGGGACTCTCATCCTACGAGCAGTACTTC. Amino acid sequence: CASSDPGLSSYEQYF. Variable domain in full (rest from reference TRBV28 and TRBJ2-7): DVKVTQSSRYLVKRTGEKVFLECVQDMDHENMFWYRQDPGLGLRLIYFSYDVKMKEKGDIPEGYSVSREKKERFSLILESASTNQTSMYLCASSDPGLSSYEQYFGPGTRLTVT.

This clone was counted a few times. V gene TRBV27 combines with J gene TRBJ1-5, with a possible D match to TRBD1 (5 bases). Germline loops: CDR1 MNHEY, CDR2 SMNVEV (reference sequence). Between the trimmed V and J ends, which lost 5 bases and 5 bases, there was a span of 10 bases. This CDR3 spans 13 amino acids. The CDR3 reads CASSPREDQPQHF. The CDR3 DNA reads TGTGCCAGCAGTCCCAGGGAGGATCAGCCCCAGCATTTT.

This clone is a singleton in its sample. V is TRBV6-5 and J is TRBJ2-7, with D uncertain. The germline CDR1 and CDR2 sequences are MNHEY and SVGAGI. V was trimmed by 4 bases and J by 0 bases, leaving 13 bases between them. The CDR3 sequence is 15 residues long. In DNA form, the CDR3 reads TGTGCCAGCAGTTCCCCGACACTGAGCTCCTACGAGCAGTACTTC. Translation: CASSSPTLSSYEQYF.

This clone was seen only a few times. DNA for the CDR3: TGTGCCACCAGCATCCGAGGAGAGACCCAGTACTTC. Translation: CATSIRGETQYF. The V call is TRBV15, the J call TRBJ2-5, with unresolved D. Germline V gene lookup returns CDR1 LNHNV and CDR2 YYDKDF (reference sequence). The CDR3 consists of 12 residues. V lost 4 bases, J lost 4 bases, and 7 bases lay in between.

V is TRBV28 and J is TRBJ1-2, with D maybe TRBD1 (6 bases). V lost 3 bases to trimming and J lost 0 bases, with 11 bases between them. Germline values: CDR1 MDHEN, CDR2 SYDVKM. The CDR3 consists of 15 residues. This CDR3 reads CASSLDSWANYGYTF. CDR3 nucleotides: TGTGCCAGCAGTTTGGACAGCTGGGCTAACTATGGCTACACCTTC.

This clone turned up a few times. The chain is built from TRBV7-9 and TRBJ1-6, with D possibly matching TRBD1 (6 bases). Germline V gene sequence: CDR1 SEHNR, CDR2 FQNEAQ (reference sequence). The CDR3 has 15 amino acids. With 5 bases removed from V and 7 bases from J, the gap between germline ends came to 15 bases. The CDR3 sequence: CASSPTGQLNSPLHF. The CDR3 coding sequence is TGTGCCAGCAGCCCGACAGGTCAACTGAATTCACCCCTCCACTTT.

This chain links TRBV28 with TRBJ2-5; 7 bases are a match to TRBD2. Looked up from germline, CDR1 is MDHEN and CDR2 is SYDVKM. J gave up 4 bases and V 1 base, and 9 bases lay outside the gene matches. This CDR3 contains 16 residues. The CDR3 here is CASSLYGGGEGETQYF. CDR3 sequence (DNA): TGTGCCAGCAGTTTATACGGCGGGGGAGAAGGAGAGACCCAGTACTTC.

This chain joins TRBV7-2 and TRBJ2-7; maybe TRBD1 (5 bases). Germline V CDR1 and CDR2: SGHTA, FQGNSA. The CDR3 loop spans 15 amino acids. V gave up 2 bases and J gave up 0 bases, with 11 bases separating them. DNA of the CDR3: TGTGCCAGCAGCTTAAGGGGCAGCATCTCCTACGAGCAGTACTTC. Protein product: CASSLRGSISYEQYF. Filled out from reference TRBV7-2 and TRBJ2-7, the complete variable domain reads GAGVSQSPSNKVTEKGKDVELRCDPISGHTALYWYRQSLGQGLEFLIYFQGNSAPDKSGLPSDRFSAERTGGSVSTLTIQRTQQEDSAVYLCASSLRGSISYEQYFGPGTRLTVT.

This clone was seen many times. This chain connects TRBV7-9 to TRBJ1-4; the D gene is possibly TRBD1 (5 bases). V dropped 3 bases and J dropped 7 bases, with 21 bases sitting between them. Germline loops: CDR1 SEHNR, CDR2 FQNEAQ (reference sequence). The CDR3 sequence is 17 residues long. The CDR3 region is CASSFFGAAEDFEKLFF. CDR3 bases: TGTGCCAGCAGCTTTTTCGGGGCCGCCGAGGATTTTGAAAAACTGTTTTTT.

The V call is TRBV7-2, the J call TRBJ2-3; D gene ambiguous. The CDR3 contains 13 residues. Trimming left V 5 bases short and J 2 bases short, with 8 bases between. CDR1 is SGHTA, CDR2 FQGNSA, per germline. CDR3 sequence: CASSAGNTDTQYF. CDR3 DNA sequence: TGTGCCAGCAGCGCCGGTAACACAGATACGCAGTATTTT.

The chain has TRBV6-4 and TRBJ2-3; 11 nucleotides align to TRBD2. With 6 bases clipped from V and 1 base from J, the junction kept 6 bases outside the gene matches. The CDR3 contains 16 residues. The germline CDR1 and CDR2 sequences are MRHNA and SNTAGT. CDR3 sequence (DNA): TGTGCCAGCAGCCCAGGGACTAGCGGTGGCACAGATACGCAGTATTTT. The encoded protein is CASSPGTSGGTDTQYF.

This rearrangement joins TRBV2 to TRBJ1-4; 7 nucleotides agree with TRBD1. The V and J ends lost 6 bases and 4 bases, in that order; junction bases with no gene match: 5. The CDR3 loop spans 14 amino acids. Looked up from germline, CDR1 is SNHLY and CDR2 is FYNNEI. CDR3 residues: CASRQQGINEKLFF. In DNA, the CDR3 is TGTGCCAGCAGGCAACAGGGGATTAATGAAAAACTGTTTTTT.

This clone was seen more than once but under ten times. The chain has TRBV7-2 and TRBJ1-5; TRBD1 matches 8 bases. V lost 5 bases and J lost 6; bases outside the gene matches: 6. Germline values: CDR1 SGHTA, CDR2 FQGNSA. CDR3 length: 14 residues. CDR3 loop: CASSTQGAGQPQHF. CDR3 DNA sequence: TGTGCCAGCAGCACCCAGGGGGCGGGTCAGCCCCAGCATTTT.

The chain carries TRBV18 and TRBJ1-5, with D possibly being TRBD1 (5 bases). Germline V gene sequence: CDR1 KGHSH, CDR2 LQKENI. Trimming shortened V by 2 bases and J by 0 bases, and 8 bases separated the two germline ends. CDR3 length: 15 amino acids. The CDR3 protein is CASSPGTVSNQPQHF. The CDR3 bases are TGTGCCAGCTCACCAGGGACGGTTAGCAATCAGCCCCAGCATTTT.

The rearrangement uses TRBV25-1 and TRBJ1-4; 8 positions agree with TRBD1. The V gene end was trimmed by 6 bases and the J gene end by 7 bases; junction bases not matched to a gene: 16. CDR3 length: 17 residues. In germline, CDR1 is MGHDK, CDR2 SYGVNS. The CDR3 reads CASRPKLRQGRIEKLFF. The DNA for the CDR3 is TGTGCCAGCAGGCCAAAATTGAGACAGGGGCGGATTGAAAAACTGTTTTTT.

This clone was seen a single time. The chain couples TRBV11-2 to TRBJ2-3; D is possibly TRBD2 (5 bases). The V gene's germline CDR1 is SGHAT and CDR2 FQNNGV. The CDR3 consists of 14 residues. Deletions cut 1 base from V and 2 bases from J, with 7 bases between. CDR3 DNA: TGTGCCAGCAGCTTAGCGGGGTTCACAGATACGCAGTATTTT. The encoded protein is CASSLAGFTDTQYF.

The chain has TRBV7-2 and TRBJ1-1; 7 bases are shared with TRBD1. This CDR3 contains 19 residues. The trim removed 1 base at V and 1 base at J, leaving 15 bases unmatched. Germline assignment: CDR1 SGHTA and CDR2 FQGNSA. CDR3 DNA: TGTGCCAGCAGCTTAGGGGAAGGGGGCGGGGTGTCCAGGAACACTGAAGCTTTCTTT. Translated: CASSLGEGGGVSRNTEAFF.

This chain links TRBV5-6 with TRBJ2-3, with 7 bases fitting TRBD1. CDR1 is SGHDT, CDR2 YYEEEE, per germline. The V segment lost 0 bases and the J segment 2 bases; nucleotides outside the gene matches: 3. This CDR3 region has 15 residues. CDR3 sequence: CASSLGDSPTDTQYF. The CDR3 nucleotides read TGTGCCAGCAGCTTGGGGGACAGCCCCACAGATACGCAGTATTTT. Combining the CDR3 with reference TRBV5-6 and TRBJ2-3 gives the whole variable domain DAGVTQSPTHLIKTRGQQVTLRCSPKSGHDTVSWYQQALGQGPQFIFQYYEEEERQRGNFPDRFSGHQFPNYSSELNVNALLLGDSALYLCASSLGDSPTDTQYFGPGTRLTVL.

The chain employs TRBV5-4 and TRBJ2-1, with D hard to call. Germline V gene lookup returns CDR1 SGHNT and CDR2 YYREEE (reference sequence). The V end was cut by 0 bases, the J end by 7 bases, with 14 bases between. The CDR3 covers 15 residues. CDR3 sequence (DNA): TGTGCCAGCAGCTTGGACAGCCCCCCTGAGAATGAGCAGTTCTTC. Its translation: CASSLDSPPENEQFF.

CDR3 in DNA: TGTGCCAGTCAAGGACCGGACTCTGGAAACACCATATATTTT. It codes for CASQGPDSGNTIYF. V usage is TRBV6-5 and J usage is TRBJ1-3, with unresolved D. The CDR3 contains 14 residues. Germline V gene data show CDR1 as MNHEY and CDR2 as SVGAGI. The ends were cut back, 9 bases at V and 0 bases at J, with 12 bases in the middle.

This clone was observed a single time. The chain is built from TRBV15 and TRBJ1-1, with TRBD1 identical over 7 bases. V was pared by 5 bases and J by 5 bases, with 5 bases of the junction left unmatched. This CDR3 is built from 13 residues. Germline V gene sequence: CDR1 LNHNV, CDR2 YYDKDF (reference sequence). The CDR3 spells CATSPDRVTEAFF. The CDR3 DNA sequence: TGTGCCACCAGCCCTGACAGGGTAACTGAAGCTTTCTTT.

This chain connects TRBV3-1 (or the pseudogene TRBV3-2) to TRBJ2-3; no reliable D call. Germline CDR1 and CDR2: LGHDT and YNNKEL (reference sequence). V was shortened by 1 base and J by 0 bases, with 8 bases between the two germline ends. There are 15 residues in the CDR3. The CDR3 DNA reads TGTGCCAGCAGCCAAGGGACGGTTAGCACAGATACGCAGTATTTT. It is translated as CASSQGTVSTDTQYF.

The CDR3, as DNA: TGTGCCAGCAGGGGCACAGGGTGGGATCAGCCCCAGCATTTT. It encodes CASRGTGWDQPQHF. The chain links TRBV7-8 to TRBJ1-5; the D gene is possibly TRBD1 (6 bases). V lost 6 bases and J 5 bases, leaving 14 bases between the germline ends. This CDR3 spans 14 amino acids. CDR1 is SGHVS, CDR2 FQNEAQ, per germline.

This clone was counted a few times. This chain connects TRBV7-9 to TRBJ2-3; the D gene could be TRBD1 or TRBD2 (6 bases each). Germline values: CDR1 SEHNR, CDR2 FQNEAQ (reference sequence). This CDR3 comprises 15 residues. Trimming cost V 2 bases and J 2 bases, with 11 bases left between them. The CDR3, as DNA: TGTGCCAGCAGCTTAAGGGGGGTCAACACAGATACGCAGTATTTT. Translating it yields CASSLRGVNTDTQYF.

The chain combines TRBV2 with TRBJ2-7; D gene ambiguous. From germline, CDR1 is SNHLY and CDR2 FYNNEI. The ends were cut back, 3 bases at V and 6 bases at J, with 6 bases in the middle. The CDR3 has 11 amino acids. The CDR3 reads CASSDFTEQYF. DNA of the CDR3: TGTGCCAGCAGTGATTTTACCGAGCAGTACTTC.